The subject of this entry is one TCR beta chain. Its antigen is as yet unknown. Trimming pared 0 bases from V and 6 bases from J, leaving 13 bases between. This CDR3 contains 14 residues. CDR1 and CDR2 from the germline V gene are SGDLS and YYNGEE. The authors obtained PBMCs from roughly 10 ml of fresh peripheral blood. There were TCR beta CDR3 regions amplified from RNA transcripts. HTBI primers drove first-round RT-PCR of the TCR CDR3. In TCRdb, the multiplex PCR reads were re-called with MiXCR into one record per CDR3 protein. The sample yields approximately 210,000 distinct CDR3 sequences, roughly 15% seen once. This sample was included in a study of T cells in Graves' hyperthyroidism and ophthalmopathy. Findings of the study overall: Peripheral blood also featured most of the thyroid clonotypes expanded above 0.001.

The TCR sequence derives from a man aged 50-59 years with Graves' hyperthyroidism. The chain uses TRBV9 and TRBJ2-7, with a possible D match to TRBD2 (5 bases). Sequencing was performed on blood. The CDR3 is CASSVDVGALEQYF. The CDR3 DNA sequence: TGTGCCAGCAGCGTAGACGTGGGAGCTCTCGAGCAGTACTTC.